The entry that follows covers one TCR beta chain sequence. This sample stems from a study of blood T cell repertoires in COVID-19. The ends lost 1 base at V and 7 bases at J; junction bases unmatched: 7. Germline V gene data show CDR1 as KGHSH and CDR2 as LQKENI. CDR3 length equals 16 residues. Libraries were prepared by immunoSEQ multiplex PCR; TCRdb keeps only in-frame clonotypes and omits some of them. The sample consists of about 350,000 clones, about nine tenths of them appearing once. Sequencing input: PBMCs or T cells enriched from blood (not recorded which). The TCR comes from a woman aged 25 to 39 who had been exposed to COVID-19. The chain carries TRBV18 and TRBJ2-5, with TRBD2 identical over 12 bases. The CDR3 sequence: CASSPLPSGRARTQYF. CDR3 nucleotide sequence: TGTGCCAGCTCACCACTCCCTAGCGGGAGGGCCAGGACCCAGTACTTC. The complete variable domain, with remaining parts taken from reference TRBV18 and TRBJ2-5, reads NAGVMQNPRHLVRRRGQEARLRCSPMKGHSHVYWYRQLPEEGLKFMVYLQKENIIDESGMPKERFSAEFPKEGPSILRIQQVVRGDSAAYFCASSPLPSGRARTQYFGPGTRLLVL.